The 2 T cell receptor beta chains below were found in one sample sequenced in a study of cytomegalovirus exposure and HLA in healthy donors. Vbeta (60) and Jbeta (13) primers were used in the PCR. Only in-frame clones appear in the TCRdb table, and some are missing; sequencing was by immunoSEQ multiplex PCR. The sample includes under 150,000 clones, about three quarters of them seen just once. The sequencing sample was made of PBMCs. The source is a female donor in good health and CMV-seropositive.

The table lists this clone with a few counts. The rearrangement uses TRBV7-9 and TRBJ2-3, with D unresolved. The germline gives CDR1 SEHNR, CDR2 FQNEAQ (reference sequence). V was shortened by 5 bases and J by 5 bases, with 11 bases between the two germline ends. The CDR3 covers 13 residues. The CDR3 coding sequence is TGTGCCAGCAGCGCTGCCGGTCTAGATACGCAGTATTTT. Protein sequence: CASSAAGLDTQYF.

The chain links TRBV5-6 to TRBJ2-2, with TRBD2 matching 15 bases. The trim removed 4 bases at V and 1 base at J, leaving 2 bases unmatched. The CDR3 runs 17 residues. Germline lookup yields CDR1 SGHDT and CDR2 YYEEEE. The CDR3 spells CASSRGLAGGNTGELFF. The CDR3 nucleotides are TGTGCCAGCAGCAGGGGACTAGCGGGGGGGAACACCGGGGAGCTGTTTTTT.